A single T cell receptor (beta chain) is shown here with its context. What it binds is not known. The sample belongs to a study of cytomegalovirus exposure and HLA in healthy donors. Across the whole study: Unique TCRs from HLA-typed donors, about 85 million of them, were held in an early data release. The study placed 80% to 85% of its roughly 430 genotyped donors in the Caucasian-associated ancestry cluster.

Researchers ran the PCR with 60 Vbeta and 13 Jbeta primers. Produced via immunoSEQ multiplex PCR; TCRdb's table is partial and in-frame only. The sample includes approximately 140,000 clones, approximately 80% of them seen just once. Study-wide results and limits: Highest at DRB1 and lowest at HLA-C, TCR association rates differed among HLA loci in a later analysis. Of the V segments, some could not be distinguished, including TRBV6-2 and TRBV6-3, and were excluded.

Per germline, CDR1 SGHVS and CDR2 FNYEAQ. CDR3 size: 14 residues. The junction had 2 bases not matched to a gene; V was cut back by 3 bases and J by 4 bases. The specimen sequenced was PBMCs. This sequence was found in a male donor in good health and CMV-seropositive. The V and J genes are TRBV7-6 and TRBJ1-1; TRBD1 aligns across 10 bases. The CDR3 DNA reads as TGTGCCAGCAGCTTCGGACAGGGGGTCACTGAAGCTTTCTTT. This codes for CASSFGQGVTEAFF.